This is a list of T cell receptor beta chains from one sample in a study of blood T cell repertoires in COVID-19. Sequencing used immunoSEQ multiplex PCR; TCRdb keeps in-frame clones, though not all of them. The data hold some 45,000 clones, with around 85% observed a single time. The specimen was peripheral blood. The receptors originated from a woman older than 75 with acute or convalescent COVID-19. Both conserved end residues are part of each CDR3. The order of the fields is J gene, V gene, clone size, D gene, CDR3 protein, CDR3 DNA. D genes are given only for firm matches. Size is omitted from some rows. Given values are once, few, many or a class for expanded clones.

>TRBJ2-2|TRBV2|-|TRBD1
CASSRGPNTGELFF
TGTGCCAGCAGCAGGGGGCCGAACACCGGGGAGCTGTTTTTT
>TRBJ2-1|TRBV7-2|-|TRBD2
CASSPASGGYNEQFF
TGTGCCAGCAGCCCGGCTAGCGGAGGGTACAATGAGCAGTTCTTC
>TRBJ2-5|TRBV18|-|-
CATRSGGPTAKTQYF
TGTGCCACCCGAAGTGGAGGGCCGACGGCGAAGACCCAGTACTTC
>TRBJ2-2|TRBV19|once|-
CASSSGPRDTGELFF
TGTGCCAGTAGTTCCGGGCCGAGGGACACCGGGGAGCTGTTTTTT
>TRBJ2-3|TRBV7-2|-|TRBD2
CASSPGLAGSTDTQYF
TGTGCCAGCAGCCCAGGACTAGCGGGGAGCACAGATACGCAGTATTTT
>TRBJ1-1|TRBV5-4|-|TRBD1
CASSLARGGWTEAFF
TGTGCCAGCAGCTTGGCCAGAGGGGGCTGGACTGAAGCTTTCTTT
>TRBJ1-2|TRBV5-6|few|-
CASSSRGYPYYGYTF
TGTGCCAGCAGCAGCAGGGGCTACCCTTACTATGGCTACACCTTC
>TRBJ2-2|TRBV3-1/TRBV3-2|-|-
CASSQEGGRELFF
TGTGCCAGCAGCCAAGAAGGAGGAAGGGAGCTGTTTTTT
>TRBJ2-5|TRBV6-5|once|-
CASKRVGDQYF
TGTGCCAGCAAAAGGGTCGGGGACCAGTACTTC
>TRBJ2-7|TRBV28|-|-
CASSLPYSSYEQYF
TGTGCCAGCAGTTTACCTTACAGCTCCTACGAGCAGTACTTC
>TRBJ2-3|TRBV2|-|TRBD2
CASRRETDTQYF
TGTGCCAGCAGGCGGGAGACAGATACGCAGTATTTT
>TRBJ1-4|TRBV5-1|-|TRBD1
CASSPGQGAPNEKLFF
TGCGCCAGCAGCCCCGGACAGGGGGCGCCTAATGAAAAACTGTTTTTT
>TRBJ2-4|TRBV19|-|TRBD1
CASRDRAKNIQYF
TGTGCCAGCCGGGACAGGGCCAAAAACATTCAGTACTTC
>TRBJ1-4|TRBV29-1|-|-
CSVVWGATNEKLFF
TGCAGCGTTGTATGGGGCGCAACTAATGAAAAACTGTTTTTT
>TRBJ1-5|TRBV4-2|-|-
CASSQGGGWNQPQHF
TGTGCCAGCAGCCAAGGGGGGGGCTGGAATCAGCCCCAGCATTTT
>TRBJ2-3|TRBV5-6|-|-
CASSLYGDTQYF
TGTGCCAGCAGCTTGTACGGAGATACGCAGTATTTT
>TRBJ2-7|TRBV18|-|-
CASSPGASGSEQYF
TGTGCCAGCTCACCGGGGGCCTCGGGGTCCGAGCAGTACTTC
>TRBJ2-3|TRBV16|-|TRBD2
CASSPITAASGTDTQYF
TGTGCCAGCAGCCCGATAACGGCGGCTAGCGGAACAGATACGCAGTATTTT
>TRBJ2-1|TRBV9|-|-
CASSVDPGFEQFF
TGTGCCAGCAGCGTAGACCCAGGGTTTGAGCAGTTCTTC
>TRBJ2-3|TRBV7-2|-|-
CASSSPEGVLLTDTQYF
TGTGCCAGCAGTTCCCCCGAAGGGGTTCTACTCACAGATACGCAGTATTTT
>TRBJ2-3|TRBV7-2|-|TRBD2
CASSSISGRSTDTQYF
TGTGCCAGCAGCTCGATTAGCGGGAGGAGCACAGATACGCAGTATTTT
>TRBJ2-5|TRBV6-5|once|-
CASSYSYTPGETQYF
TGTGCCAGCAGTTACAGCTATACCCCGGGTGAGACCCAGTACTTC
>TRBJ1-5|TRBV19|-|-
CASSIGVSNQPQHF
TGTGCCAGTAGTATAGGAGTTAGCAATCAGCCCCAGCATTTT
>TRBJ1-2|TRBV28|-|-
CASSFRGGYTF
TGTGCCAGCAGTTTTCGGGGGGGCTACACCTTC
>TRBJ2-7|TRBV28|-|-
CASSRGGGYEQYF
TGTGCCAGCAGTCGAGGGGGGGGCTACGAGCAGTACTTC
>TRBJ1-1|TRBV28|-|-
CASRANTEAFF
TGTGCCAGCAGGGCGAACACTGAAGCTTTCTTT
>TRBJ2-6|TRBV6-5|-|-
CASDQGTGANVLTF
TGTGCCAGCGACCAGGGAACTGGGGCCAACGTCCTGACTTTC
>TRBJ2-5|TRBV27|-|-
CASSSRLGETQYF
TGTGCCAGCAGTTCCCGACTAGGGGAGACCCAGTACTTC
>TRBJ2-1|TRBV2|-|-
CASRRLVTYNEQFF
TGTGCCAGCAGACGACTAGTCACTTACAATGAGCAGTTCTTC
>TRBJ2-7|TRBV6-5|-|TRBD1
CASRTGTGVYEQYF
TGTGCCAGCAGGACCGGGACAGGGGTCTACGAGCAGTACTTC
>TRBJ1-1|TRBV19|-|-
CASSATQNTEAFF
TGTGCCAGTAGTGCCACACAAAACACTGAAGCTTTCTTT
>TRBJ1-5|TRBV2|few|-
CASSEQGGSSNQPQHF
TGTGCCAGCAGTGAACAGGGAGGGTCAAGCAATCAGCCCCAGCATTTT